The rows below give T cell receptor beta chains drawn from one sample of a study of T cell responses to AZD1222 COVID-19 vaccine. The repertoire was sequenced with immunoSEQ multiplex PCR; TCRdb's copy has only in-frame clones and lacks some. This table holds 100,000 to 150,000 clones, approximately 94% found once. The material sequenced was peripheral blood, taken 28 days after the second AZD1222 dose. These receptors all stem from an adult who received the AZD1222 COVID-19 vaccine. The CDR3 runs from the conserved cysteine through the conserved F or W. The order of the fields is J gene, V gene, D gene, CDR3 protein, CDR3 DNA. The D gene is left open where the match is weak.

j_gene: TRBJ2-2
v_gene: TRBV6-5
d_gene: TRBD1
CDR3aa: CASSYLGQGGTGELFF
CDR3nt: TGTGCCAGCAGTTACTTGGGACAGGGAGGGACCGGGGAGCTGTTTTTT

j_gene: TRBJ2-1
v_gene: TRBV2
d_gene: .
CDR3aa: CASRVRDGGSSYNEQFF
CDR3nt: TGTGCCAGCAGGGTCAGGGATGGGGGTAGCTCCTACAATGAGCAGTTCTTC

j_gene: TRBJ2-1
v_gene: TRBV5-1
d_gene: .
CDR3aa: CASSLSSHEQFF
CDR3nt: TGCGCCAGCAGCTTGAGCTCCCATGAGCAGTTCTTC

j_gene: TRBJ2-5
v_gene: TRBV5-6
d_gene: .
CDR3aa: CASSLPGRGSETQYF
CDR3nt: TGTGCCAGCAGCCTCCCGGGCCGCGGGTCAGAGACCCAGTACTTC

j_gene: TRBJ2-7
v_gene: TRBV4-1
d_gene: .
CDR3aa: CASSQYLGSYEQYF
CDR3nt: TGCGCCAGCAGCCAATACCTAGGTTCCTACGAGCAGTACTTC

j_gene: TRBJ2-5
v_gene: TRBV24-1
d_gene: .
CDR3aa: CATATYRLETQYF
CDR3nt: TGTGCCACCGCGACTTACCGATTAGAGACCCAGTACTTC

j_gene: TRBJ1-1
v_gene: TRBV24-1
d_gene: TRBD1
CDR3aa: CAAHTGQAKQNTEAFF
CDR3nt: TGTGCCGCCCACACGGGACAGGCAAAGCAGAACACTGAAGCTTTCTTT

j_gene: TRBJ1-6
v_gene: TRBV6-5
d_gene: .
CDR3aa: CASRDGNSPLHF
CDR3nt: TGTGCCAGCCGGGACGGTAATTCACCCCTCCACTTT

j_gene: TRBJ2-7
v_gene: TRBV5-1
d_gene: .
CDR3aa: CASSVRGREQYF
CDR3nt: TGCGCCAGCAGTGTAAGGGGTCGCGAGCAGTACTTC

j_gene: TRBJ1-1
v_gene: TRBV18
d_gene: .
CDR3aa: CASSPLPGGGNTEAFF
CDR3nt: TGTGCCAGCTCACCCCTTCCAGGTGGAGGGAACACTGAAGCTTTCTTT

j_gene: TRBJ1-5
v_gene: TRBV6-5
d_gene: .
CDR3aa: CASSTGGGHQPQHF
CDR3nt: TGTGCCAGCAGTACGGGGGGGGGCCATCAGCCCCAGCATTTT

j_gene: TRBJ1-2
v_gene: TRBV7-9
d_gene: TRBD1
CDR3aa: CASSSNRDRNYGYTF
CDR3nt: TGTGCCAGCAGCTCGAACCGGGACAGGAACTATGGCTACACCTTC

j_gene: TRBJ2-7
v_gene: TRBV4-1
d_gene: TRBD2
CDR3aa: CASSQVAGGVIAYEQYF
CDR3nt: TGCGCCAGCAGCCAAGTCGCGGGAGGTGTGATAGCCTACGAGCAGTACTTC

j_gene: TRBJ2-2
v_gene: TRBV30
d_gene: TRBD1
CDR3aa: CAILRTGGYTGELFF
CDR3nt: TGTGCAATACTTAGGACAGGGGGCTACACCGGGGAGCTGTTTTTT

j_gene: TRBJ2-5
v_gene: TRBV5-6
d_gene: TRBD2
CDR3aa: CASSPRLAGGRRETQYF
CDR3nt: TGTGCCAGCAGCCCCCGACTAGCGGGAGGACGGAGAGAGACCCAGTACTTC

j_gene: TRBJ1-6
v_gene: TRBV18
d_gene: .
CDR3aa: CASSRAADSPLHF
CDR3nt: TGTGCCAGCTCCAGGGCAGCCGATTCACCCCTCCACTTT

j_gene: TRBJ1-5
v_gene: TRBV19
d_gene: .
CDR3aa: CASRPYPNSNQPQHF
CDR3nt: TGTGCCAGTAGGCCCTACCCTAATAGCAATCAGCCCCAGCATTTT

j_gene: TRBJ2-1
v_gene: TRBV7-8
d_gene: TRBD2
CDR3aa: CASSLSLAGGYNEQFF
CDR3nt: TGTGCCAGCAGCTTATCGCTAGCGGGGGGCTACAATGAGCAGTTCTTC